A single sample gave rise to the 24 T cell receptor beta chains below, sequenced in a study of blood T cell repertoires in COVID-19. This table comes from immunoSEQ multiplex PCR, and its TCRdb copy is limited to in-frame clones, with some not included. The table records about 250,000 clones, 80% to 85% of them present only once. Sequenced material: peripheral blood. All receptors come from a man aged 45-65 years with active or convalescent COVID-19.

The rearrangement links TRBV29-1 to TRBJ2-1; 9 bases are a match to TRBD1. CDR3 size: 17 residues. V was clipped by 1 base and J by 0 bases; unmatched bases: 7. Per the germline V gene, CDR1 is SQVTM and CDR2 is ANQGSEA. The CDR3 loop reads CSVEGHRGLPSYNEQFF. For the CDR3, the DNA is TGCAGCGTTGAAGGGCACAGGGGGCTTCCCTCCTACAATGAGCAGTTCTTC.

The chain employs TRBV4-2 and TRBJ1-2; TRBD1 aligns across 7 bases. V lost 0 bases, J lost 1 base, and 11 bases stayed unmatched. The V gene's germline CDR1 is LGHNA and CDR2 YNFKEQ. The CDR3 consists of 18 residues. The CDR3 DNA is TGTGCCAGCAGCCAAGATCGTCTACAGGGGACTGGTAACTATGGCTACACCTTC. This codes for CASSQDRLQGTGNYGYTF.

This clone appeared a few times. The CDR3 loop is CAWSLAGGPGELFF. For the CDR3, the DNA is TGTGCCTGGAGCCTAGCGGGGGGCCCCGGGGAGCTGTTTTTT. This chain uses TRBV30 with TRBJ2-2; TRBD2 aligns across 11 bases. The junction had 3 bases not matched to a gene; V was cut back by 3 bases and J by 6 bases. Germline CDR1 is GTSNPN and CDR2 is SVGIG (reference sequence). The CDR3 spans 14 residues.

The chain couples TRBV15 to TRBJ2-2; 8 bases agree with TRBD1. The CDR3 loop spans 16 amino acids. CDR1 and CDR2 (germline): LNHNV, YYDKDF (reference sequence). Trimming cost V 0 bases and J 5 bases; bases outside gene matches: 5. CDR3 in DNA: TGTGCCACCAGCAGAGACAGGACAGGGCTGACCGGGGAGCTGTTTTTT. Amino acids: CATSRDRTGLTGELFF.

The chain has TRBV12-3 or TRBV12-4 and TRBJ2-7, with 7 bases aligning to TRBD1. Trimming at V came to 4 bases and at J to 10 bases, leaving 4 bases not matched to a gene. The CDR3 totals 11 residues. This chain's CDR3 is CASSWDSQQYF. For the CDR3, the DNA is TGTGCCAGCAGTTGGGACAGTCAACAGTACTTC.

Details on this clone: At one of its ends the junction is not consistent with the germline gene, which may arise from a read error. This sample also contains other DNA sequences that code for the same CDR3. This rearrangement joins TRBV19 to TRBJ1-2; TRBD1 matches 7 bases. The germline CDR1 and CDR2 sequences are LNHDA and SQIVND (reference sequence). This CDR3 contains 16 residues. CDR3: CASSMLPEAGGYGYTF. CDR3 DNA: TGTGCCAGCAGTATGTTGCCTGAGGCAGGGGGCTATGGCTACACCTTC. Complete variable domain (other parts from reference TRBV19 and TRBJ1-2): DGGITQSPKYLFRKEGQNVTLSCEQNLNHDAMYWYRQDPGQGLRLIYYSQIVNDFQKGDIAEGYSVSREKKESFPLTVTSAQKNPTAFYLCASSMLPEAGGYGYTFGSGTRLTVV.

The genes are TRBV7-9 and TRBJ1-4; 7 bases align to TRBD1. In germline, CDR1 is SEHNR, CDR2 FQNEAQ (reference sequence). V was clipped by 5 bases and J by 7 bases; unmatched bases: 10. This CDR3 has 15 residues. The CDR3 region is CASSRDRAGGEKLFF. The CDR3, as DNA: TGTGCCAGCAGCCGCGACAGGGCGGGGGGTGAAAAACTGTTTTTT.

The J gene is TRBJ2-4, the V gene TRBV18, with D possibly matching TRBD2 (6 bases). Germline V gene lookup returns CDR1 KGHSH and CDR2 LQKENI. The CDR3 length is 15 residues. Between the trimmed V and J ends, which lost 6 bases and 6 bases, there was a span of 18 bases. In DNA, the CDR3 is TGTGCCAGCTCTTACCTAGCGCCACCGGGAAACATTCAGTACTTC. Encoded protein: CASSYLAPPGNIQYF.

The chain employs TRBV19 and TRBJ2-5; 7 nucleotides align to TRBD2. V was clipped by 6 bases and J by 5 bases; unmatched bases: 15. The CDR3 is 16 amino acids. The germline gives CDR1 LNHDA, CDR2 SQIVND (reference sequence). The CDR3 loop is CASSKKAGEGWETQYF. CDR3 in DNA: TGTGCCAGTAGCAAAAAGGCCGGGGAGGGTTGGGAGACCCAGTACTTC. Combining the CDR3 with reference TRBV19 and TRBJ2-5 gives the whole variable domain DGGITQSPKYLFRKEGQNVTLSCEQNLNHDAMYWYRQDPGQGLRLIYYSQIVNDFQKGDIAEGYSVSREKKESFPLTVTSAQKNPTAFYLCASSKKAGEGWETQYFGPGTRLLVL.

The chain links TRBV9 to TRBJ1-6, with a possible D match to TRBD1 (6 bases). From germline, CDR1 is SGDLS and CDR2 YYNGEE. The germline V and J ends were trimmed by 2 bases and 6 bases, with 9 bases remaining between them. The CDR3 consists of 14 residues. The CDR3 spells CASSVGQPNSPLHF. CDR3 DNA: TGTGCCAGCAGCGTTGGACAGCCTAATTCACCCCTCCACTTT. The whole variable domain, remainder taken from reference TRBV9 and TRBJ1-6, is DSGVTQTPKHLITATGQRVTLRCSPRSGDLSVYWYQQSLDQGLQFLIQYYNGEERAKGNILERFSAQQFPDLHSELNLSSLELGDSALYFCASSVGQPNSPLHFGNGTRLTVT.

CDR3 residues: CASRGQPSTDTQYF. DNA for the CDR3: TGTGCCAGTAGGGGACAGCCAAGCACAGATACGCAGTATTTT. The chain has TRBV7-9 and TRBJ2-3; 7 bases line up with TRBD1. The CDR3 covers 14 residues. The V and J ends lost 9 bases and 0 bases, in that order; junction bases with no gene match: 6. Germline assignment: CDR1 SEHNR and CDR2 FQNEAQ (reference sequence). The full variable domain, with the rest looked up from reference TRBV7-9 and TRBJ2-3, is DTGVSQNPRHKITKRGQNVTFRCDPISEHNRLYWYRQTLGQGPEFLTYFQNEAQLEKSRLLSDRFSAERPKGSFSTLEIQRTEQGDSAMYLCASRGQPSTDTQYFGPGTRLTVL.

Only one count was recorded for this clone. The chain has TRBV7-9 and TRBJ1-4; TRBD1 matches 10 bases. The germline V gene encodes CDR1 SEHNR and CDR2 FQNEAQ (reference sequence). V dropped 5 bases and J dropped 8; count of bases not matched to a gene: 8. CDR3 length: 15 amino acids. CDR3 DNA sequence: TGTGCCAGCAGCCCGACAGGGGGCGCGAGGGAAAAACTGTTTTTT. Its protein product is CASSPTGGAREKLFF.

A single count supports this clone. The chain employs TRBV6-6 and TRBJ1-4, with 9 positions matching TRBD1. V was clipped by 5 bases and J by 7 bases; unmatched bases: 14. The CDR3 contains 17 residues. Per the germline V gene, CDR1 is MNHNY and CDR2 is SVGAGI (reference sequence). The CDR3 region is CASSPGQGVMKREKLFF. Written as DNA, the CDR3 is TGTGCCAGCAGTCCGGGACAGGGAGTGATGAAGCGTGAAAAACTGTTTTTT.

This rearrangement joins TRBV7-9 to TRBJ2-3; TRBD1 is a possible D gene (6 bases). Germline V gene lookup returns CDR1 SEHNR and CDR2 FQNEAQ (reference sequence). Trimming pared 4 bases from V and 2 bases from J, leaving 13 bases between. CDR3 size: 15 residues. As DNA, the CDR3 is TGTGCCAGCAGCTATCGTACAGGGCCCACAGATACGCAGTATTTT. Amino acid sequence: CASSYRTGPTDTQYF.

This CDR3 reads CAWSPVSGNTIYF. CDR3 nucleotide sequence: TGTGCCTGGAGTCCAGTCTCTGGAAACACCATATATTTT. This sequence joins TRBV30 and TRBJ1-3; D remains unclear. V was clipped by 2 bases and J by 0 bases, with 5 bases between them. Germline CDR1 reads GTSNPN; CDR2 reads SVGIG (reference sequence). The CDR3 totals 13 residues.

The chain joins TRBV7-9 to TRBJ2-3; possibly TRBD1 for D (5 bases). V gave up 1 base and J gave up 1 base, with 9 bases separating them. Germline CDR1 SEHNR, CDR2 FQNEAQ (reference sequence). The CDR3 length is 15 residues. CDR3 in amino acids: CASSLGDSGTDTQYF. In DNA, the CDR3 is TGTGCCAGCAGCTTAGGAGACAGTGGCACAGATACGCAGTATTTT.

The V and J genes are TRBV18 and TRBJ1-1; no reliable D call. V lost 2 bases to trimming and J lost 1 base, with 8 bases between them. This CDR3 is built from 14 residues. CDR1 is KGHSH, CDR2 LQKENI, per germline. DNA of the CDR3: TGTGCCAGCTCACCAGAAAGCGGGAACACTGAAGCTTTCTTT. It yields the protein CASSPESGNTEAFF.

This clone was detected once. This chain joins TRBV2 and TRBJ2-5, with D unresolved. V gave up 3 bases and J gave up 2 bases, with 4 bases separating them. Germline V gene lookup returns CDR1 SNHLY and CDR2 FYNNEI. The CDR3 totals 12 residues. DNA of the CDR3: TGTGCCAGCAGTGATACACAAGAGACCCAGTACTTC. It specifies CASSDTQETQYF.

The chain carries TRBV19 and TRBJ1-5; 9 bases agree with TRBD1. This CDR3 is built from 14 residues. V lost 4 bases and J lost 7; bases outside the gene matches: 5. CDR1 and CDR2 from the germline V gene are LNHDA and SQIVND (reference sequence). In DNA, the CDR3 is TGTGCCAGTAGTACGGACAGGGGTTGGCAGCCCCAGCATTTT. Its translation: CASSTDRGWQPQHF. Drawing the rest from reference TRBV19 and TRBJ1-5, the complete variable domain is DGGITQSPKYLFRKEGQNVTLSCEQNLNHDAMYWYRQDPGQGLRLIYYSQIVNDFQKGDIAEGYSVSREKKESFPLTVTSAQKNPTAFYLCASSTDRGWQPQHFGDGTRLSIL.

This chain uses TRBV10-3 with TRBJ1-1; TRBD1 matches at 7 bases. From germline, CDR1 is ENHRY and CDR2 SYGVKD. This CDR3 spans 13 amino acids. Unmatched junction bases numbered 4, after V lost 8 bases and J lost 1 base. CDR3 region: CAIGQAKNTEAFF. The CDR3, as DNA: TGTGCCATCGGACAGGCGAAGAACACTGAAGCTTTCTTT.

The chain carries TRBV5-1 and TRBJ2-7, with TRBD1 matching 7 bases. The CDR3 sequence is 14 residues long. Germline V gives CDR1 SGHRS, CDR2 YFSETQ. The V segment lost 0 bases and the J segment 5 bases; nucleotides outside the gene matches: 5. CDR3 in amino acids: CASSLGGGLDEQYF. CDR3 nucleotide sequence: TGCGCCAGCAGCTTGGGAGGGGGCCTTGACGAGCAGTACTTC.

The V gene is TRBV29-1, the J gene TRBJ1-1; 8 bases match TRBD1. The CDR3 consists of 13 residues. With 3 bases clipped from V and 3 bases from J, the junction kept 3 bases outside the gene matches. Germline CDR1 SQVTM, CDR2 ANQGSEA. CDR3 coding DNA: TGCAGCGTTGAGTCAGGGGGCTACACTGAAGCTTTCTTT. Encoded protein: CSVESGGYTEAFF.

This sequence joins TRBV11-3 and TRBJ2-1; 7 bases align to TRBD2. The CDR3 spans 12 residues. After removal of 5 bases from V and 8 bases from J, the junction contained 3 bases not matched to a gene. CDR1 and CDR2 from the germline V gene are SGHNT and YENEEA. The CDR3 nucleotides read TGTGCCAGCAGCCCCGGGGGGTATGAGCAGTTCTTC. Protein: CASSPGGYEQFF.

This rearrangement joins TRBV3-1 (or the pseudogene TRBV3-2) to TRBJ1-6; D unresolved. CDR3 length: 13 residues. Germline CDR1 is LGHDT and CDR2 is YNNKEL (reference sequence). The V end lost 0 bases, the J end lost 8 bases, and 5 bases lay between the germline ends. CDR3 amino acids: CASSQESDSPLHF. The CDR3 bases are TGTGCCAGCAGCCAAGAGTCTGATTCACCCCTCCACTTT.